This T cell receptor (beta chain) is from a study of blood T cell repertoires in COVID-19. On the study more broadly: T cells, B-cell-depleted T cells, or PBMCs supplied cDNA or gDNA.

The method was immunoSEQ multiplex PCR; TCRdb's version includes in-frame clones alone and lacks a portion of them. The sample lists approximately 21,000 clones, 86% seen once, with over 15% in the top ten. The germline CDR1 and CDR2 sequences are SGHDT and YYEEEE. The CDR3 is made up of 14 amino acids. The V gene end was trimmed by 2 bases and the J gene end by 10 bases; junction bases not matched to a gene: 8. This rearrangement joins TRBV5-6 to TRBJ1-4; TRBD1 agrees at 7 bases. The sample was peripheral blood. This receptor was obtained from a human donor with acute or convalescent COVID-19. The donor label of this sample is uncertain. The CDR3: CASSFSGTEGKLFF. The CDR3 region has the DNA TGTGCCAGCAGCTTTTCCGGGACAGAGGGAAAACTGTTTTTT.